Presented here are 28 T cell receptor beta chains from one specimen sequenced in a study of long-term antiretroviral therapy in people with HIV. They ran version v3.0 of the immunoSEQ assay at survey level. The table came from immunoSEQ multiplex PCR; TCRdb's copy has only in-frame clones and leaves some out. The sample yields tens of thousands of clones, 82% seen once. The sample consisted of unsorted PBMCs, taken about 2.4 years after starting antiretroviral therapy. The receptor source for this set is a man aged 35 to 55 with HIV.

CDR3: CASSQVLAGGNEQFF. The CDR3 DNA reads as TGTGCCAGCAGCCAAGTCCTAGCAGGAGGGAATGAGCAGTTCTTC. The V and J genes are TRBV14 and TRBJ2-1, with D perhaps matching TRBD2 (6 bases). The germline V gene has CDR1 SGHDN and CDR2 FVKESK. V lost 1 base and J lost 7, with 14 bases in between. This CDR3 spans 15 amino acids.

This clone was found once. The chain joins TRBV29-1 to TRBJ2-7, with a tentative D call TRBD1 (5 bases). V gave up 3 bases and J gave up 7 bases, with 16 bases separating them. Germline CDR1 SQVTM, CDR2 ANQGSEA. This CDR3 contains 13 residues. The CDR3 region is CSVEGLGRTEQYF. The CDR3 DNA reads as TGCAGCGTTGAGGGGCTAGGCCGCACGGAGCAGTACTTC.

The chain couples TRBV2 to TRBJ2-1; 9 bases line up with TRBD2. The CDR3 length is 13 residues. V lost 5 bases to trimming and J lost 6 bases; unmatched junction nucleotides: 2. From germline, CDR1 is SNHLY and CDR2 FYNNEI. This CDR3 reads CASSLAGANEQFF. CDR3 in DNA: TGTGCCAGCAGTTTAGCGGGGGCCAATGAGCAGTTCTTC.

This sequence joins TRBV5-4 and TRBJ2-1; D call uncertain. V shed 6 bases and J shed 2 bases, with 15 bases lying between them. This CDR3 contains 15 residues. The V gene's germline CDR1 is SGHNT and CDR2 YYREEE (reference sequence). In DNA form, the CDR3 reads TGTGCCAGCATGAGAAGGGAATGGGCCTACAATGAGCAGTTCTTC. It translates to CASMRREWAYNEQFF.

DNA for the CDR3: TGTGCCAGCAGCTTTTCTCCTAGCGGGGGACTTTACAATGAGCAGTTCTTC. Amino acid sequence: CASSFSPSGGLYNEQFF. V is TRBV7-2 and J is TRBJ2-1; 10 positions agree with TRBD2. Germline values: CDR1 SGHTA, CDR2 FQGNSA. V trimming: 3 bases; J trimming: 4 bases; junction bases outside the gene matches: 9. The CDR3 extends over 17 amino acids.

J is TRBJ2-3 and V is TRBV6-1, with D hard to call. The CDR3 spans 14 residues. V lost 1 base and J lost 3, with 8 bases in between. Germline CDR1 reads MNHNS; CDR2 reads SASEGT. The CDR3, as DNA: TGTGCCAGCAGTGAAGTCCAAGTGACAGATACGCAGTATTTT. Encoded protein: CASSEVQVTDTQYF.

The CDR3 here is CASSTRGEQFF. The CDR3 bases are TGTGCCAGCAGCACCAGGGGTGAGCAGTTCTTC. The chain carries TRBV13 and TRBJ2-1; D perhaps matches TRBD1 (6 bases). The CDR3 runs 11 residues. The V gene lost 5 bases and the J gene lost 9 bases, with 8 bases spanning the gap. CDR1 is PRHDT, CDR2 FYEKMQ, per germline (reference sequence).

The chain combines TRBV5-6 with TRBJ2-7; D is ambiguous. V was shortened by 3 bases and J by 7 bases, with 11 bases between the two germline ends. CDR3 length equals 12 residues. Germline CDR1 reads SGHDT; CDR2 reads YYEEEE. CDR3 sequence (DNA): TGTGCCAGCAGCTCACCCTCCGGGGAGCAGTACTTC. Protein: CASSSPSGEQYF.

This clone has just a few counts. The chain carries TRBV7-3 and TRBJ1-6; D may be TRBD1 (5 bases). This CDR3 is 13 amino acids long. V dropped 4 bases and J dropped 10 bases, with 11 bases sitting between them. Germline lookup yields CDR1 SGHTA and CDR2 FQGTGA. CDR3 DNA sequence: TGTGCCAGCAGCTATACAGGAAGCTCACCCCTCCACTTT. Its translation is CASSYTGSSPLHF.

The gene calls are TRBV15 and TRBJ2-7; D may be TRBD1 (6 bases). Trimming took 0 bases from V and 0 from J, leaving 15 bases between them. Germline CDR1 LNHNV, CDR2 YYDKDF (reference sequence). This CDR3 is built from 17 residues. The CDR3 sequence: CATSREKPTGSSYEQYF. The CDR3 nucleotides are TGTGCCACCAGCAGAGAGAAGCCGACAGGCAGCTCCTACGAGCAGTACTTC.

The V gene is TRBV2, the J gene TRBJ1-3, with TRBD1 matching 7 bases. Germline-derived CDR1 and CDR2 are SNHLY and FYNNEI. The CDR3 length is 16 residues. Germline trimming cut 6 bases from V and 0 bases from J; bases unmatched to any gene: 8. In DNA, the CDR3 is TGTGCCAGCAGCGGGACAGTGAATCACTCTGGAAACACCATATATTTT. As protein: CASSGTVNHSGNTIYF.

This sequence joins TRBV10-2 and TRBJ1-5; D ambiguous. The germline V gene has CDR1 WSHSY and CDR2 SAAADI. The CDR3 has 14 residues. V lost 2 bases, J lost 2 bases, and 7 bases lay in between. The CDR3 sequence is CASSEEKGNQPQHF. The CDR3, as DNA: TGCGCCAGCAGTGAGGAGAAGGGCAATCAGCCCCAGCATTTT.

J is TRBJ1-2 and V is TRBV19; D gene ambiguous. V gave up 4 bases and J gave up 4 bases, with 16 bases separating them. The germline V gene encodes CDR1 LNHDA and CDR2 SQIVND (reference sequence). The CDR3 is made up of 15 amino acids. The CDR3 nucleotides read TGTGCCAGTAGTAGGGCAGAGGGCGAGGGCTATGGCTACACCTTC. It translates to CASSRAEGEGYGYTF.

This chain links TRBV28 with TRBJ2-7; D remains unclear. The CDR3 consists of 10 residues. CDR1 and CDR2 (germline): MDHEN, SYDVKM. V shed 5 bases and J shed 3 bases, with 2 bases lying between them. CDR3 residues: CASSDYEQYF. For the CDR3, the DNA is TGTGCCAGCAGTGACTACGAGCAGTACTTC. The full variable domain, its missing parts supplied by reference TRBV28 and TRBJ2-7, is DVKVTQSSRYLVKRTGEKVFLECVQDMDHENMFWYRQDPGLGLRLIYFSYDVKMKEKGDIPEGYSVSREKKERFSLILESASTNQTSMYLCASSDYEQYFGPGTRLTVT.

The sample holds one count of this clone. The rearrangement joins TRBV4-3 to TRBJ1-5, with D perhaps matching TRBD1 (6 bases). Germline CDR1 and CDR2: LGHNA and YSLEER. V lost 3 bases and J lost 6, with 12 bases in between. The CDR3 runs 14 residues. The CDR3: CASSQLTGSQPQHF. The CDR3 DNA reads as TGCGCCAGCAGCCAGTTAACAGGGAGTCAGCCCCAGCATTTT.

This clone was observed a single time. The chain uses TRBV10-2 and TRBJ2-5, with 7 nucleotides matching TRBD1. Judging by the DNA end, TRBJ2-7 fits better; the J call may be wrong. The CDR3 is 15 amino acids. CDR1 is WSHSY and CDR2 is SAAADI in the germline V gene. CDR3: CASSGRDSVTYEQYF. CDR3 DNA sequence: TGCGCCAGCAGTGGCCGGGACAGCGTTACCTACGAGCAGTACTTC.

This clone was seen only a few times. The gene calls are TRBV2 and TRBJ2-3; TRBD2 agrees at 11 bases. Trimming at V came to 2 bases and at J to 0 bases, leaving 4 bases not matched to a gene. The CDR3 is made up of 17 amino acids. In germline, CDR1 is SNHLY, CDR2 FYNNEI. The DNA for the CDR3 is TGTGCCAGCAGTGAAAAACTAGCGGGGGTCAGCACAGATACGCAGTATTTT. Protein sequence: CASSEKLAGVSTDTQYF.

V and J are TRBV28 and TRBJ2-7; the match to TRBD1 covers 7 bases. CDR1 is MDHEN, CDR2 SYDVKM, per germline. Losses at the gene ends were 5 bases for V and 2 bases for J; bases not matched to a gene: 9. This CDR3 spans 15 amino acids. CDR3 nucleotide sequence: TGTGCCAGCAGTACCCCGAGACAGGGCCCCTACGAGCAGTACTTC. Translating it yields CASSTPRQGPYEQYF.

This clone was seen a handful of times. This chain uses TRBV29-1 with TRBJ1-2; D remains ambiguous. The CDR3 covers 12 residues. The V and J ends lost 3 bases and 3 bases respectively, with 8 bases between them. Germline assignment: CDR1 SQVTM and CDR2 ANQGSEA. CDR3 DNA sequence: TGCAGCGTTGAGGGAAACTACTATGGCTACACCTTC. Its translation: CSVEGNYYGYTF.

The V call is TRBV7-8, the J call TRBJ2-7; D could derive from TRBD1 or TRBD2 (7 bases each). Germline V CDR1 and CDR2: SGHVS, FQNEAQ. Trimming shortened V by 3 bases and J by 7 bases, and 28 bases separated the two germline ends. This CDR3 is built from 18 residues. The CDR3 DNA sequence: TGTGCCAGCAGCTTTCCCATCAGGGGGGGGCACCCGTCCGAGGAGCAGTACTTC. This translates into CASSFPIRGGHPSEEQYF.

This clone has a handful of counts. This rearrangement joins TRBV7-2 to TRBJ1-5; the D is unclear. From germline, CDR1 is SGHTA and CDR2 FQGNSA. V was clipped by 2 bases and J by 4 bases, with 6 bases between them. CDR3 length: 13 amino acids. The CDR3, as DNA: TGTGCCAGCAGCTTAATTGATAATCAGCCCCAGCATTTT. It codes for CASSLIDNQPQHF. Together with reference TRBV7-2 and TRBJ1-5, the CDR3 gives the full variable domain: GAGVSQSPSNKVTEKGKDVELRCDPISGHTALYWYRQSLGQGLEFLIYFQGNSAPDKSGLPSDRFSAERTGGSVSTLTIQRTQQEDSAVYLCASSLIDNQPQHFGDGTRLSIL.

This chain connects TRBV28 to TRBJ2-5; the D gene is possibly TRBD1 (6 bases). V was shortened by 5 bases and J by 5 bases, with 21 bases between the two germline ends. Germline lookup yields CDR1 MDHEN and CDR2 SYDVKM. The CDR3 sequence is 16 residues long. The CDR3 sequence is CASSRPSDRLRETQYF. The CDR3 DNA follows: TGTGCCAGCAGTCGCCCTTCGGACAGACTTAGGGAGACCCAGTACTTC.

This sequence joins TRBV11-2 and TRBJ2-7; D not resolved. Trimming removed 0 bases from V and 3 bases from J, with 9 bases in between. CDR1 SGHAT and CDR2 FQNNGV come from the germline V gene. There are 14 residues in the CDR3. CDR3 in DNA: TGTGCCAGCAGCTTAGAAGGGTTCAGCTACGAGCAGTACTTC. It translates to CASSLEGFSYEQYF.

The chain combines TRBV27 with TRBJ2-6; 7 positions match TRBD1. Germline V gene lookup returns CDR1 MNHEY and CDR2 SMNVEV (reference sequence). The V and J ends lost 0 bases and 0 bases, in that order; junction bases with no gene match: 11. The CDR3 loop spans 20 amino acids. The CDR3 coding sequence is TGTGCCAGCAGTTTATCGGTAGTTGGGACAGTCCTCTCTGGGGCCAACGTCCTGACTTTC. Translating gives CASSLSVVGTVLSGANVLTF.

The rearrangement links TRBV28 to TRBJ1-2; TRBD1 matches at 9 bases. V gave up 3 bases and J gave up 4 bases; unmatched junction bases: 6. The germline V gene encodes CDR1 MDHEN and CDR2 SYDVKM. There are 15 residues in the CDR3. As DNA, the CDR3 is TGTGCCAGCAGTTTTCCACAGGGGGCCACCTATGGCTACACCTTC. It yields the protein CASSFPQGATYGYTF.

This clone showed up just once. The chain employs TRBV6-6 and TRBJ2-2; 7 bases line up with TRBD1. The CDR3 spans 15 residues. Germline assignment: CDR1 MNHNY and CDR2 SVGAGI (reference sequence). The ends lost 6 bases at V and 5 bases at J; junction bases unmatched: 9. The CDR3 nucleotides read TGTGCCAGCAGGGTACCGGGACAGATGACCGGGGAGCTGTTTTTT. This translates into CASRVPGQMTGELFF.

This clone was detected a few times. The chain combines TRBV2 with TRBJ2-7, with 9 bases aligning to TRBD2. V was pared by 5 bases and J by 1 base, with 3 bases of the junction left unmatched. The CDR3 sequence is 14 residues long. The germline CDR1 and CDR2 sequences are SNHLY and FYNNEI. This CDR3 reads CASSRLAVSYEQYF. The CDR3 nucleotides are TGTGCCAGCAGTAGACTAGCGGTTTCCTACGAGCAGTACTTC.

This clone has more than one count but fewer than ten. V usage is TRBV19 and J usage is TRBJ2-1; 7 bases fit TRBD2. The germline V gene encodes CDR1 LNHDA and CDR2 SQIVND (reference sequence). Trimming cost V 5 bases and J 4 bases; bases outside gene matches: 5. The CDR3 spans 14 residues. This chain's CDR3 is CASSPSGSYNEQFF. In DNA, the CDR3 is TGTGCCAGTAGTCCTAGCGGCTCTTACAATGAGCAGTTCTTC.